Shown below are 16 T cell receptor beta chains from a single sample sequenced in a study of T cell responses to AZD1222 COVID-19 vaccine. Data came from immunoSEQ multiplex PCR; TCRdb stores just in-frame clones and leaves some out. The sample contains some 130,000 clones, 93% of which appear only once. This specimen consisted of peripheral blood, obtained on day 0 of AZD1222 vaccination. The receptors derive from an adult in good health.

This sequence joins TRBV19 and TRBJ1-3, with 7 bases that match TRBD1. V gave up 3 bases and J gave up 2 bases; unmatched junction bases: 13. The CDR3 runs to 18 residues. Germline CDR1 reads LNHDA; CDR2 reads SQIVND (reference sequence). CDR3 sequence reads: CASSIGGTGERTGNTIYF. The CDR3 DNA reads TGTGCCAGTAGTATCGGCGGAACAGGGGAAAGGACTGGAAACACCATATATTTT.

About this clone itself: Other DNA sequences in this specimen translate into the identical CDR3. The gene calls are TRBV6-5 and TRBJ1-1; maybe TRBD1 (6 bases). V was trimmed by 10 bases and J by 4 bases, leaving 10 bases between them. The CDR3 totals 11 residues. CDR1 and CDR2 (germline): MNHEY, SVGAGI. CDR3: CATPGATEAFF. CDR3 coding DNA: TGTGCCACCCCAGGGGCCACTGAAGCTTTCTTT.

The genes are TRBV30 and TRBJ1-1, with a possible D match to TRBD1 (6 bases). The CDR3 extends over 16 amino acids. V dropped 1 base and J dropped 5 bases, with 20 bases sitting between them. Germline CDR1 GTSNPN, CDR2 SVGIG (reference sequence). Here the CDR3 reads CAWSAPGGGWRTEAFF. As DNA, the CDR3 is TGTGCCTGGAGTGCCCCAGGTGGGGGCTGGAGGACTGAAGCTTTCTTT.

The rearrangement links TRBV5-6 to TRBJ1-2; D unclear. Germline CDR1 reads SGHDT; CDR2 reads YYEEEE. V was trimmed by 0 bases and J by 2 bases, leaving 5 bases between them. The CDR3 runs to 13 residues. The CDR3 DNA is TGTGCCAGCAGCTTGGGCGAAAACTATGGCTACACCTTC. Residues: CASSLGENYGYTF.

CDR3 loop: CAWIGAGLTDTQYF. CDR3 nucleotide sequence: TGTGCCTGGATCGGAGCGGGGCTCACAGATACGCAGTATTTT. The rearrangement joins TRBV30 to TRBJ2-3, with 7 bases lining up with TRBD2. This CDR3 contains 14 residues. Germline CDR1 reads GTSNPN; CDR2 reads SVGIG (reference sequence). Losses at the gene ends were 4 bases for V and 2 bases for J; bases not matched to a gene: 6.

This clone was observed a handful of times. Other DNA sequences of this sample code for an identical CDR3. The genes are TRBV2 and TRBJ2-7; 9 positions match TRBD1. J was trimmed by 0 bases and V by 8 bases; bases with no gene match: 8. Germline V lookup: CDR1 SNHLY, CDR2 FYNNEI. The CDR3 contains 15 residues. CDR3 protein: CASGLGQGLSYEQYF. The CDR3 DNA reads TGTGCCAGCGGGTTAGGACAGGGGCTCTCCTACGAGCAGTACTTC.

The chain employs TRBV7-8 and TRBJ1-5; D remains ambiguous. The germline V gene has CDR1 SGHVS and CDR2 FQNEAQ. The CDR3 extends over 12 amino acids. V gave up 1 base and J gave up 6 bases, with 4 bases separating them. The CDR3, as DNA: TGTGCCAGCAGCTTAGGACGTCAGCCCCAGCATTTT. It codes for CASSLGRQPQHF.

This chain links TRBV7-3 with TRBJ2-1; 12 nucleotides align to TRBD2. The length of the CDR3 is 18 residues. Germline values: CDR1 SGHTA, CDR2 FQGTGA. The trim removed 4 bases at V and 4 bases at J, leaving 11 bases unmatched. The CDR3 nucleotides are TGTGCCAGCAGCTACCACCGACTAGCGGGGGCTACATACAATGAGCAGTTCTTC. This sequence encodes CASSYHRLAGATYNEQFF.

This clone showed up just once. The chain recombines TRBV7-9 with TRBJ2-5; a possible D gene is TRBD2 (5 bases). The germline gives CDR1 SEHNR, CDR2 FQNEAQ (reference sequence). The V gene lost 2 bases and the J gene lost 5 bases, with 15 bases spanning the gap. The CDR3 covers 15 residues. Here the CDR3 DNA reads TGTGCCAGCAGCTTAAAAGGAGGAGGCATTGAGACCCAGTACTTC. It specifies CASSLKGGGIETQYF.

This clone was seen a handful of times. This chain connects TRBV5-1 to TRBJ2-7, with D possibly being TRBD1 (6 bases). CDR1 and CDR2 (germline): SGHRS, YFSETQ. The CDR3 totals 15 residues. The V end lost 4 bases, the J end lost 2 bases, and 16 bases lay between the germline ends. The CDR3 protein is CASSPVRDTAYEQYF. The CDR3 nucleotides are TGCGCCAGCAGCCCAGTGAGGGACACAGCCTACGAGCAGTACTTC.

CDR3: CASSFDRKQYEQYF. CDR3 nucleotides: TGTGCCAGCAGCTTTGACAGGAAGCAGTACGAGCAGTACTTC. The genes are TRBV6-5 and TRBJ2-7; D might be TRBD1 (6 bases). Germline CDR1 reads MNHEY; CDR2 reads SVGAGI. With 6 bases removed from V and 4 bases from J, the gap between germline ends came to 16 bases. The CDR3 contains 14 residues.

For the CDR3, the DNA is TGTGCCAGCAGCCGGGGGGGTGCTGGCGAAAAACTGTTTTTT. This sequence encodes CASSRGGAGEKLFF. The chain carries TRBV5-4 and TRBJ1-4; TRBD1 is a possible D gene (5 bases). The CDR3 contains 14 residues. With 4 bases removed from V and 8 bases from J, the gap between germline ends came to 15 bases. Germline loops: CDR1 SGHNT, CDR2 YYREEE (reference sequence).

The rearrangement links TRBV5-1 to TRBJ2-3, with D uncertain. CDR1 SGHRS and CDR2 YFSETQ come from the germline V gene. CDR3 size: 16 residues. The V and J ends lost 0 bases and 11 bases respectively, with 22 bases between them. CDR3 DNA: TGCGCCAGCAGCTTGGAGGCAGCGACCTCATTAAGAGGGCAGTATTTT. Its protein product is CASSLEAATSLRGQYF. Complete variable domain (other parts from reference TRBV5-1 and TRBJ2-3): KAGVTQTPRYLIKTRGQQVTLSCSPISGHRSVSWYQQTPGQGLQFLFEYFSETQRNKGNFPGRFSGRQFSNSRSEMNVSTLELGDSALYLCASSLEAATSLRGQYFGPGTRLTVL.

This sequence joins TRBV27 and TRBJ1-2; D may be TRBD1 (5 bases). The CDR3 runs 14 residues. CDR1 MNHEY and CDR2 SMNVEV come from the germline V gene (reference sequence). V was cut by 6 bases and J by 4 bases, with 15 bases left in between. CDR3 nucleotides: TGTGCCAGCAGAAAAGCCGGGACGGCCTATGGCTACACCTTC. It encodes CASRKAGTAYGYTF.

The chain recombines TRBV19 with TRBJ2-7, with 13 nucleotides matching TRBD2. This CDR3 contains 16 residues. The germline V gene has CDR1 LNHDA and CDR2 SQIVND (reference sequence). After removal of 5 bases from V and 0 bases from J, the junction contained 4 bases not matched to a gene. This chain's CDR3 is CASSLRTSGSSYEQYF. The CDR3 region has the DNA TGTGCCAGTAGTCTAAGGACTAGCGGGAGCTCCTACGAGCAGTACTTC.

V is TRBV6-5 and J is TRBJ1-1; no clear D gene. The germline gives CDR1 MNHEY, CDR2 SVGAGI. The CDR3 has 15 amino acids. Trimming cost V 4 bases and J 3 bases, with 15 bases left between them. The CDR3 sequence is CASSFRRGRYTEAFF. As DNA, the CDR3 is TGTGCCAGCAGTTTCCGGCGAGGGAGGTACACTGAAGCTTTCTTT.